This T cell receptor beta chain was documented in a study of Graves' ophthalmopathy and Graves' hyperthyroidism. Using RNA transcripts, the TCR beta CDR3 regions were amplified. An initial RT-PCR round employing HTBI primers preceded a second-round multiplex PCR. MiXCR, run by TCRdb on the multiplex PCR reads, gives a single entry per CDR3 protein. The sample contains over 650,000 distinct CDR3 sequences, roughly 41% of which appear only once. With V trimmed by 4 bases and J by 3 bases, 9 bases remained unmatched. The CDR3 spans 15 residues. CDR1 LNHDA and CDR2 SQIVND come from the germline V gene (reference sequence). Turning to this clonotype: Antigen specificity is unknown.

General observations from the study: The authors also found most expanded thyroid clonotypes above 0.001 frequency in blood.

The sequenced material came from peripheral blood. The rearrangement links TRBV19 to TRBJ2-7, with 7 positions matching TRBD1. This TCR was sampled from an adult man with Graves' ophthalmopathy. The CDR3 loop is CASSRQGPQYYEQYF. The CDR3 nucleotides read TGTGCCAGTAGTAGACAGGGTCCCCAATACTACGAGCAGTACTTC.